The 3 T cell receptor beta chains below come from one sample, sequenced in a study of T cell responses to AZD1222 COVID-19 vaccine. The protocol was immunoSEQ multiplex PCR, while the TCRdb copy is restricted to in-frame clones and leaves out a portion. Here the sample spans 120,000 or so clones, roughly nine tenths being singletons. The input for sequencing was peripheral blood, taken on day 0 of AZD1222 vaccination. The receptor set was obtained from an adult in good health.

In this sample, this clone turned up once. V is TRBV28 and J is TRBJ2-1; 10 bases map to TRBD2. Germline values: CDR1 MDHEN, CDR2 SYDVKM. The CDR3 is 17 residues long. The junction had 17 bases not matched to a gene; V was cut back by 6 bases and J by 9 bases. The CDR3 loop is CASRPTISGRTRTEQFF. DNA of the CDR3: TGTGCCAGCAGACCCACGATTAGCGGGAGGACCAGGACTGAGCAGTTCTTC.

The chain uses TRBV29-1 and TRBJ1-1; D might be TRBD1 (5 bases). Germline values: CDR1 SQVTM, CDR2 ANQGSEA. Trimming pared 6 bases from V and 0 bases from J, leaving 14 bases between. The CDR3 runs to 14 residues. The CDR3: CSVRGRGMNTEAFF. The CDR3, as DNA: TGCAGCGTCCGGGGCCGAGGGATGAACACTGAAGCTTTCTTT.

This chain joins TRBV6-5 and TRBJ1-4; D gene uncertain. The germline CDR1 and CDR2 sequences are MNHEY and SVGAGI. This CDR3 spans 12 amino acids. The V end lost 4 bases, the J end lost 10 bases, and 10 bases lay between the germline ends. The CDR3 nucleotides read TGTGCCAGCAGTTCTACGACGGGAAAACTGTTTTTT. Amino acid sequence: CASSSTTGKLFF.